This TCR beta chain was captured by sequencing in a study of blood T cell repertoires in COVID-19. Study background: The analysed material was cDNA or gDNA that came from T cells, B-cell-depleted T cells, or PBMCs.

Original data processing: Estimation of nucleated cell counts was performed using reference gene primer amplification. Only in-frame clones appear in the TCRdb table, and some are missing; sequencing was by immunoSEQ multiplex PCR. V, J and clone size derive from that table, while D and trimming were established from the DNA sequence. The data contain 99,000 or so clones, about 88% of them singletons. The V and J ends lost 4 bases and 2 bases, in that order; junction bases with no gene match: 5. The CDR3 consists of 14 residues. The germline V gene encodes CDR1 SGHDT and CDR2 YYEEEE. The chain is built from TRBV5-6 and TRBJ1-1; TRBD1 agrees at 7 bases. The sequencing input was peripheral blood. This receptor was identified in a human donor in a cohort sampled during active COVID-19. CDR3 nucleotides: TGTGCCAGCAGCCTGGGACAGTCAAACACTGAAGCTTTCTTT. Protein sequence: CASSLGQSNTEAFF. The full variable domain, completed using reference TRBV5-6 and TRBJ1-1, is DAGVTQSPTHLIKTRGQQVTLRCSPKSGHDTVSWYQQALGQGPQFIFQYYEEEERQRGNFPDRFSGHQFPNYSSELNVNALLLGDSALYLCASSLGQSNTEAFFGQGTRLTVV.